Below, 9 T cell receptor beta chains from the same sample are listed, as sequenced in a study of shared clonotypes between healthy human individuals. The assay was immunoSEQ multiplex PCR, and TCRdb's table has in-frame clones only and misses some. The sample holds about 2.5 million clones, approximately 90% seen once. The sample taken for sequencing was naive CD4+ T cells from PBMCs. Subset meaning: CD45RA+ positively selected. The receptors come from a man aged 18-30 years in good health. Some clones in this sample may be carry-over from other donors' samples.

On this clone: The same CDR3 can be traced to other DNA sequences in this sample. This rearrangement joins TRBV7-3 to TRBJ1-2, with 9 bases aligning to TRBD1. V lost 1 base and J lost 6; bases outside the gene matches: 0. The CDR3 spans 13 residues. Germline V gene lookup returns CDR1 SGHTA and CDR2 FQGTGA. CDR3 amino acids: CASSLRQGDGYTF. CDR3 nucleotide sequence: TGTGCCAGCAGCTTAAGACAGGGGGATGGCTACACCTTC.

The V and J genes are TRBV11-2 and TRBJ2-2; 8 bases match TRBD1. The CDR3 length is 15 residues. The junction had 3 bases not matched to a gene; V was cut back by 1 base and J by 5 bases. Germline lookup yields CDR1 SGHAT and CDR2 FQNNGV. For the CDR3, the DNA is TGTGCCAGCAGCTTAGCTCGACAGGGGACCGGGGAGCTGTTTTTT. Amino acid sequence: CASSLARQGTGELFF. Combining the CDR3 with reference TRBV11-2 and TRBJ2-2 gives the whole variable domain EAGVAQSPRYKIIEKRQSVAFWCNPISGHATLYWYQQILGQGPKLLIQFQNNGVVDDSQLPKDRFSAERLKGVDSTLKIQPAKLEDSAVYLCASSLARQGTGELFFGEGSRLTVL.

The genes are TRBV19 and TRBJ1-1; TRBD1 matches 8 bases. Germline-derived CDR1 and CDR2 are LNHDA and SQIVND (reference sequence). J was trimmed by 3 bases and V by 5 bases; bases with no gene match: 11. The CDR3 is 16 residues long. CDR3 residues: CASSLGRGLLDTEAFF. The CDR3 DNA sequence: TGTGCCAGTAGTCTGGGCAGGGGGCTATTGGACACTGAAGCTTTCTTT.

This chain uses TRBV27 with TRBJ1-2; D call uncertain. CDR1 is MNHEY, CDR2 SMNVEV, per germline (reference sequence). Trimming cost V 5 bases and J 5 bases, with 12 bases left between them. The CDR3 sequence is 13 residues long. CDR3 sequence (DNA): TGTGCCAGCAGTCGGACGGACGGTTATGGCTACACCTTC. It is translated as CASSRTDGYGYTF.

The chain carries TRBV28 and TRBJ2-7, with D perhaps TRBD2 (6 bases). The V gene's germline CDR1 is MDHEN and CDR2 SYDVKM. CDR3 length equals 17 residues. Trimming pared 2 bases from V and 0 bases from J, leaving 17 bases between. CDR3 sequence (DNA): TGTGCCAGCAGTTTAAAGACTAGGCCTAGCAGCTCCTACGAGCAGTACTTC. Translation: CASSLKTRPSSSYEQYF. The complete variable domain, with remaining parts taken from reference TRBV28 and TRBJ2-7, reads DVKVTQSSRYLVKRTGEKVFLECVQDMDHENMFWYRQDPGLGLRLIYFSYDVKMKEKGDIPEGYSVSREKKERFSLILESASTNQTSMYLCASSLKTRPSSSYEQYFGPGTRLTVT.

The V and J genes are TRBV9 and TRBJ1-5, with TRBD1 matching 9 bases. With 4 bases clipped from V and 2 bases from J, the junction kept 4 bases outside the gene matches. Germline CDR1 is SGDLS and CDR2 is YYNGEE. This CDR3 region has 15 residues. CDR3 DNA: TGTGCCAGCAGCCAAACAGGGGGCGGCAATCAGCCCCAGCATTTT. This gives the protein CASSQTGGGNQPQHF.

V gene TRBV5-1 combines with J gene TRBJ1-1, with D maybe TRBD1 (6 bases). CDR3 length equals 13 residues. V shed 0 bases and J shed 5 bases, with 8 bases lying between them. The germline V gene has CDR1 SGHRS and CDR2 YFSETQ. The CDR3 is CASSLDQGTEAFF. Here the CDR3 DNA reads TGCGCCAGCAGCTTGGACCAGGGGACTGAAGCTTTCTTT.

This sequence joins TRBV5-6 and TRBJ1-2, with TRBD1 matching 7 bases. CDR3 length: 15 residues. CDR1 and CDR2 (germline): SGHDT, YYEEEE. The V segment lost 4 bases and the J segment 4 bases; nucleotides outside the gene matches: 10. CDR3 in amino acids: CASSRERQGGYGYTF. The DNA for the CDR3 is TGTGCCAGCAGCCGGGAACGACAGGGAGGCTATGGCTACACCTTC.

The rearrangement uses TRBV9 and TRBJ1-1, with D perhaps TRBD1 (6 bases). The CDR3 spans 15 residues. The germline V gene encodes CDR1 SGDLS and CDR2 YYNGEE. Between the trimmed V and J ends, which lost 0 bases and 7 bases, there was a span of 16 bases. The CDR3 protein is CASSVVAGGPNEAFF. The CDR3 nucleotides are TGTGCCAGCAGCGTAGTAGCCGGGGGGCCTAATGAAGCTTTCTTT.